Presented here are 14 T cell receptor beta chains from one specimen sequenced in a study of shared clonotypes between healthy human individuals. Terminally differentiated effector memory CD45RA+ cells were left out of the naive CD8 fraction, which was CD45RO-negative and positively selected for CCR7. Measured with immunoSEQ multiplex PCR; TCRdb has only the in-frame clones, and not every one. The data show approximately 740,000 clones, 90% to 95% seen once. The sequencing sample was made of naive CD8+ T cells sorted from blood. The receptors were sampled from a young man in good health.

CDR3 region: CASSTGTGTTDTQYF. In DNA, the CDR3 is TGTGCCAGCAGCACAGGGACAGGGACCACAGATACGCAGTATTTT. This sequence joins TRBV11-2 and TRBJ2-3; TRBD1 matches 9 bases. This CDR3 contains 15 residues. V shed 5 bases and J 2 bases; nucleotides not matched to a gene: 5. From germline, CDR1 is SGHAT and CDR2 FQNNGV.

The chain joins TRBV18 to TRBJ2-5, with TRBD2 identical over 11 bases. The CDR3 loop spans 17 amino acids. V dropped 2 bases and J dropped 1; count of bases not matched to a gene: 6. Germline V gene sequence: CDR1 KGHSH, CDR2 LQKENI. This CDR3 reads CASSPRAGTSGQETQYF. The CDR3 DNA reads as TGTGCCAGCTCACCAAGGGCCGGGACTAGCGGCCAAGAGACCCAGTACTTC.

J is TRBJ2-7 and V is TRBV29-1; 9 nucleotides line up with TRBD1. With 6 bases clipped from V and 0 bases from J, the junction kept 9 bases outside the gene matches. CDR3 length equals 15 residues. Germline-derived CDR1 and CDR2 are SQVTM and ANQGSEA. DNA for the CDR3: TGCAGCGTAAACGGACAGGGGCCAAGCTCCTACGAGCAGTACTTC. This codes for CSVNGQGPSSYEQYF.

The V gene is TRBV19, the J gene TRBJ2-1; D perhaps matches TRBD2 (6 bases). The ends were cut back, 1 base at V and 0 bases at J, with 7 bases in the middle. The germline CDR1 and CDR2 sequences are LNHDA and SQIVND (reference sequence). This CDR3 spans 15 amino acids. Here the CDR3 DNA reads TGTGCCAGTAGTATAGTAGCGGTCTCCTACAATGAGCAGTTCTTC. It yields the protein CASSIVAVSYNEQFF.

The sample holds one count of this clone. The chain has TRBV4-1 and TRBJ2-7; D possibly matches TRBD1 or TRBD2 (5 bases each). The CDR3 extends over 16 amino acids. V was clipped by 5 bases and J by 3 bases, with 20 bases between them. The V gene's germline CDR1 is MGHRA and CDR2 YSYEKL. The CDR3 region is CASSLIGQGEGYEQYF. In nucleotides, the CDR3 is TGCGCCAGCAGCTTAATCGGTCAGGGAGAAGGCTACGAGCAGTACTTC.

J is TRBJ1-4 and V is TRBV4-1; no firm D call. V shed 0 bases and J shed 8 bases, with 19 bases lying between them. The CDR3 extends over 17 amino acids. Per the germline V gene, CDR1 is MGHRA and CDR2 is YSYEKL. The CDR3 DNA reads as TGCGCCAGCAGCCAAGATCCCCCTCCTTTGGGGTGGGAAAAACTGTTTTTT. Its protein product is CASSQDPPPLGWEKLFF.

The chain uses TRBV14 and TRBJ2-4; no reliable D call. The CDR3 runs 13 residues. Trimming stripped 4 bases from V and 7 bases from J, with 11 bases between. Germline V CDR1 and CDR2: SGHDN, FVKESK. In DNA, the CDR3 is TGTGCCAGCAGCCCTGGGTTAGGGAACATTCAGTACTTC. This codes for CASSPGLGNIQYF.

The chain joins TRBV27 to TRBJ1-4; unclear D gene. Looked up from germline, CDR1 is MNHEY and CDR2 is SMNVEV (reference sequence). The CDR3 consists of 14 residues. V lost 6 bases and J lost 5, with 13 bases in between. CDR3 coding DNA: TGTGCCAGCAGACTCGGGTCGGGGAATGAAAAACTGTTTTTT. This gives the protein CASRLGSGNEKLFF.

Here the CDR3 DNA reads TGTGCCAGCAGTTTAGGGACTAGCGGGAGGGGTTCCACAGATACGCAGTATTTT. Protein: CASSLGTSGRGSTDTQYF. The genes are TRBV27 and TRBJ2-3, with 16 bases fitting TRBD2. This CDR3 region has 18 residues. From germline, CDR1 is MNHEY and CDR2 SMNVEV (reference sequence). V lost 2 bases to trimming and J lost 2 bases; unmatched junction nucleotides: 4.

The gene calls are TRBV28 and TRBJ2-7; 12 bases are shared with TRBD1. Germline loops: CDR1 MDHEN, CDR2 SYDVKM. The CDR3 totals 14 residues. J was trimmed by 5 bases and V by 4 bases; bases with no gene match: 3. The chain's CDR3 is CASSSGTGGNEQYF. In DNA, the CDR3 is TGTGCCAGCAGTTCGGGGACAGGGGGCAACGAGCAGTACTTC.

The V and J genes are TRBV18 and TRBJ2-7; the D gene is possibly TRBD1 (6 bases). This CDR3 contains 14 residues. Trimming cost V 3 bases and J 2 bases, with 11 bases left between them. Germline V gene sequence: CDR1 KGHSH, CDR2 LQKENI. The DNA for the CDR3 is TGTGCCAGCTCACCGGTCGGACAGACCTACGAGCAGTACTTC. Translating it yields CASSPVGQTYEQYF. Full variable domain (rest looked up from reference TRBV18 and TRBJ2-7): NAGVMQNPRHLVRRRGQEARLRCSPMKGHSHVYWYRQLPEEGLKFMVYLQKENIIDESGMPKERFSAEFPKEGPSILRIQQVVRGDSAAYFCASSPVGQTYEQYFGPGTRLTVT.

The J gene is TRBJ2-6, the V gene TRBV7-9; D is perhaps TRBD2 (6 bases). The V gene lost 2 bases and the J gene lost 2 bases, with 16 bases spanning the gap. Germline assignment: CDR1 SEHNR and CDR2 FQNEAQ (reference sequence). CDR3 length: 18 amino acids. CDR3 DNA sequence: TGTGCCAGCAGCTTAAATCGCGGGGCGGGTGCTGGGGCCAACGTCCTGACTTTC. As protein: CASSLNRGAGAGANVLTF.

The chain's CDR3 is CASSLSAGERSYEQYF. The CDR3 nucleotides read TGTGCCAGCAGCTTAAGCGCGGGAGAGAGGTCCTACGAGCAGTACTTC. The rearrangement joins TRBV7-3 to TRBJ2-7; TRBD2 aligns across 7 bases. This CDR3 contains 16 residues. Germline values: CDR1 SGHTA, CDR2 FQGTGA. With 1 base clipped from V and 1 base from J, the junction kept 7 bases outside the gene matches.

CDR3 DNA sequence: TGTGCCAGCAGTGCATACCGGGGACCCACCCGCCGCGAGCAGTACTTC. Translating it yields CASSAYRGPTRREQYF. The genes are TRBV2 and TRBJ2-7, with D perhaps matching TRBD1 or TRBD2 (5 bases each). The CDR3 loop spans 16 amino acids. Germline V CDR1 and CDR2: SNHLY, FYNNEI. Trimming removed 4 bases from V and 6 bases from J, with 22 bases in between.